The T cell receptor (beta chain) under discussion was sequenced for a study of control samples from healthy donors and cancer patients. V dropped 0 bases and J dropped 4; count of bases not matched to a gene: 10. CDR1 is LNHDA and CDR2 is SQIVND in the germline V gene (reference sequence). The CDR3 loop spans 17 amino acids. Clones were read by immunoSEQ multiplex PCR, and TCRdb kept only the in-frame ones, dropping some. The sample lists about 59,000 clones; more than 85% were seen once. The clonotype comes from a man aged 40-49 years with colorectal cancer. Sequencing input: PBMCs. The chain is built from TRBV19 and TRBJ2-5, with 8 bases identical to TRBD1. The CDR3 DNA reads as TGTGCCAGTAGTATAGATTCCGGGACAGGTGGTCTAGAGACCCAGTACTTC. Translation: CASSIDSGTGGLETQYF.